This T cell receptor (beta chain) originates from a study of T cells after yellow fever vaccination. TCRdb used MiXCR to reprocess the 5' RACE reads, holding one entry per CDR3 protein. The data contain approximately 600,000 distinct CDR3 sequences, 10% to 15% of them singletons. The ends lost 4 bases at V and 9 bases at J; junction bases unmatched: 3. Germline V gene sequence: CDR1 DFQATT, CDR2 SNEGSKA (reference sequence). The CDR3 is 12 amino acids. This material consisted of PBMCs, taken on the day of the yellow fever booster vaccination. The chain links TRBV20-1 to TRBJ2-1, with TRBD2 matching over 10 bases. The receptor was isolated from a man aged 25 to 40 who received the YFV17D yellow fever vaccine. The CDR3 DNA sequence: TGCAGTGCTAACGGACTAGCGGTTGAGCAGTTCTTC. It specifies CSANGLAVEQFF.